This T cell receptor (beta chain) was recorded in a study of ipilimumab plus nivolumab after autologous stem cell transplantation. This clone occurred a few times. Additional DNA sequences in this sample encode the identical CDR3. Germline CDR1 reads SGHRS; CDR2 reads YFSETQ. The CDR3 totals 13 residues. V was cut by 5 bases and J by 2 bases, with 10 bases left in between. Measured with immunoSEQ multiplex PCR; TCRdb has only the in-frame clones, and not every one. The sample carries over 8,500 clones, 60% to 70% recorded once. V usage is TRBV5-1 and J usage is TRBJ2-5; D might be TRBD2 (5 bases). The specimen comprised PBMCs, sampled in a trial of ipilimumab plus nivolumab as post-transplant consolidation. This TCR was sampled from a female donor with multiple myeloma. This CDR3 reads CASRDSLQETQYF. The CDR3 DNA sequence: TGCGCCAGCAGGGACTCATTACAAGAGACCCAGTACTTC.